This T cell receptor beta chain was found in a study of graft-versus-host responses after intestinal transplantation. In the study overall: All recipients got anti-thymocyte globulin induction, then tacrolimus and steroids for about 3 years.

Study results and caveats: GvH clones occurred in recipient marrow; some first appeared in ileum or blood.

Germline V gene data show CDR1 as LNHDA and CDR2 as SQIVND (reference sequence). This CDR3 has 12 residues. Trimming pared 6 bases from V and 5 bases from J, leaving 10 bases between. Sequenced by immunoSEQ multiplex PCR; TCRdb stores in-frame clones only, minus some. The sample has 20,000 to 25,000 clones, 50% to 65% seen once. The researchers put around 200,000 CFSE-labeled responder cells into plates with around 200,000 irradiated, violet-dye-labeled stimulator cells. The clonotype was recovered from a human patient who received an intestinal transplant. Sequencing used alloreactive CD4+ T cells from a mixed lymphocyte reaction culture, obtained before intestinal transplant. As to subset: CFSE-low proliferating T cells sorted from roughly six-day pre-transplant mixed lymphocyte reaction (GvH or HvG direction). This rearrangement joins TRBV19 to TRBJ1-2; D remains ambiguous. The CDR3 spells CASRDGLYGYTF. Here the CDR3 DNA reads TGTGCCAGTAGAGACGGGTTATATGGCTACACCTTC.